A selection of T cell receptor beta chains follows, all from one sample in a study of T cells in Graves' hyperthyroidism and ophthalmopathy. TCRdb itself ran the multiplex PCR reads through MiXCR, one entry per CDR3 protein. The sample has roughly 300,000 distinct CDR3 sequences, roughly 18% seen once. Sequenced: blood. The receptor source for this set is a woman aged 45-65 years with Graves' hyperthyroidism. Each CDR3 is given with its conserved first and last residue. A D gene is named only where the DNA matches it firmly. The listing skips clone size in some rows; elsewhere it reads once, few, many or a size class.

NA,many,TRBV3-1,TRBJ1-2,CASSPGTYYGYTF,TGTGCCAGCAGCCCGGGGACGTACTATGGCTACACCTTC
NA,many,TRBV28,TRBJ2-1,CASSSPGYNEQFF,TGTGCCAGCAGTTCGCCAGGGTACAATGAGCAGTTCTTC
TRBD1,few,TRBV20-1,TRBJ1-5,CSAGDTRQGGQPQHF,TGCAGTGCTGGTGACACGCGACAGGGAGGTCAGCCCCAGCATTTT
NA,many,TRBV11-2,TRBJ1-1,CASSPAPGTEAFF,TGTGCCAGCAGCCCCGCCCCGGGGACTGAAGCTTTCTTT
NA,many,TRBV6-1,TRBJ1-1,CASSETETNTEAFF,TGTGCCAGCAGTGAAACGGAAACGAACACTGAAGCTTTCTTT
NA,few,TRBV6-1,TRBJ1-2,CAVTPGEGTPGGYTF,TGTGCCGTAACCCCCGGGGAGGGTACCCCTGGAGGCTACACCTTC
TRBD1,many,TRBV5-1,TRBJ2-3,CASSPGQHTDTQYF,TGCGCCAGCAGCCCGGGACAGCACACAGATACGCAGTATTTT
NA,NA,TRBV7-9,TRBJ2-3,CASSPQYF,TGTGCCAGCAGCCCGCAGTATTTT
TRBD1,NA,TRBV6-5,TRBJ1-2,CASSYDGTANYGYTF,TGTGCCAGCAGTTACGACGGGACAGCGAACTATGGCTACACCTTC
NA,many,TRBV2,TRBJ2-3,CASSDLFGGDTQYF,TGTGCCAGCAGTGATCTTTTCGGCGGGGATACGCAGTATTTT
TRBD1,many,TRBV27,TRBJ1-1,CASSLAGTGWTNTEAFF,TGTGCCAGCAGTTTAGCGGGGACAGGGTGGACGAACACTGAAGCTTTCTTT
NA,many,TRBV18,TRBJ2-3,CASSISGGTDTQYF,TGTGCCAGCTCAATCTCGGGGGGCACAGATACGCAGTATTTT
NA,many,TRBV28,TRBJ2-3,CATQTSRTDTQYF,TGTGCCACGCAGACTTCCCGCACAGATACGCAGTATTTT
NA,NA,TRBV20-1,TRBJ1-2,CSGLQMTFNYGYTF,TGCAGTGGATTACAGATGACTTTTAACTATGGCTACACCTTC
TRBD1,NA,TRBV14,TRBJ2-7,CASSQGTLEGRGRIYEQYF,TGTGCCAGCAGCCAAGGGACGCTAGAGGGCAGGGGGCGAATCTACGAGCAGTACTTC
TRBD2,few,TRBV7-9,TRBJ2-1,CASRPASGTSYNEQFF,TGTGCCAGCAGACCCGCCTCCGGGACTAGTTACAATGAGCAGTTCTTC
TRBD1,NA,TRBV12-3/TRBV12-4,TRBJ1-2,CASSLAQGGLGNGYTF,TGTGCCAGCAGTTTAGCGCAGGGGGGATTGGGGAATGGCTACACCTTC
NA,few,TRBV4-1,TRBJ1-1,CASSQAGPEAFF,TGCGCCAGCAGCCAAGCCGGTCCCGAAGCTTTCTTT
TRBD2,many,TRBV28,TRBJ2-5,CASSPGLAVIQETQYF,TGTGCCAGCAGCCCCGGACTAGCGGTCATCCAAGAGACCCAGTACTTC
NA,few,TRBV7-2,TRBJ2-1,CASSTGFGAQLEQFF,TGTGCCAGCAGCACAGGTTTTGGCGCCCAACTTGAGCAGTTCTTC
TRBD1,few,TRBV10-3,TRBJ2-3,CASNRDRAEGTQYF,TGTGCCTCGAACCGGGACAGGGCGGAGGGCACGCAGTATTTT
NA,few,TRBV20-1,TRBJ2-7,CSARLEYEQYF,TGCAGTGCTAGACTCGAATACGAGCAGTACTTC
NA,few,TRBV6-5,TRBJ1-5,CASSFRVQRDEPQHF,TGTGCCAGCAGTTTCCGGGTCCAAAGAGACGAGCCCCAGCATTTT
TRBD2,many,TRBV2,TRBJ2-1,CASSVAGDEQFF,TGTGCCAGCAGTGTGGCGGGGGATGAGCAGTTCTTC
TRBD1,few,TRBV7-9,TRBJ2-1,CASSLADRVSFF,TGTGCCAGCAGCTTAGCGGACAGGGTTTCGTTCTTC
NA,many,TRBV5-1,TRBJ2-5,CASSQGTDQETQYF,TGCGCCAGCAGCCAGGGGACGGACCAAGAGACCCAGTACTTC
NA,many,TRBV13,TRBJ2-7,CASSLGGIVYEQYF,TGTGCCAGCAGCCTGGGGGGAATAGTCTACGAGCAGTACTTC
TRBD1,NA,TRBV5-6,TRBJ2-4,CASSLFGQGKNIQYF,TGTGCCAGCAGCTTGTTTGGACAGGGCAAAAACATTCAGTACTTC
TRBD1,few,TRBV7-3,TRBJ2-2,CASSMTGANTGELFF,TGTGCCAGCTCCATGACAGGGGCGAACACCGGGGAGCTGTTTTTT
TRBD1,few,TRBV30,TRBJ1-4,CAWSPTGTLEKLFF,TGTGCCTGGAGCCCGACAGGGACTCTTGAAAAACTGTTTTTT
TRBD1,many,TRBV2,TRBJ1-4,CASRDRANEKLFF,TGTGCCAGCCGGGACAGGGCAAATGAAAAACTGTTTTTT
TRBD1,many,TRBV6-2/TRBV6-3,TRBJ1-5,CASTLSSGGPQPQHF,TGTGCCAGCACTTTAAGTTCAGGGGGCCCTCAGCCCCAGCATTTT
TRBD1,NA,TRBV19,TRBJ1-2,CASSMVTGGNYGYTF,TGTGCCAGTAGTATGGTGACAGGGGGAAACTATGGCTACACCTTC
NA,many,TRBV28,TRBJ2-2,CASTTVLSTGELFF,TGTGCCAGCACCACCGTTTTAAGCACCGGGGAGCTGTTTTTT
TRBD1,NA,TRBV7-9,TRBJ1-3,CASRPPNRGQRNTIYF,TGTGCCAGCAGGCCCCCCAACAGGGGGCAAAGAAACACCATATATTTT
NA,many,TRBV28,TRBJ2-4,CASSPRENIQYF,TGTGCCAGCAGCCCCCGAGAAAACATTCAGTACTTC
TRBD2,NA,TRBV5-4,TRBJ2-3,CASRASGGASTDTQYF,TGTGCCAGCAGGGCTAGCGGGGGGGCTAGCACAGATACGCAGTATTTT
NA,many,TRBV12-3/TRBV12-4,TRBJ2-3,CASSDSERTDTQYF,TGTGCCAGCAGTGACAGCGAACGCACAGATACGCAGTATTTT
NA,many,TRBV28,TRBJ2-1,CASSLGAGDEQFF,TGTGCCAGCAGCCTTGGGGCCGGGGATGAGCAGTTCTTC
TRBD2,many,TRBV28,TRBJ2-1,CASSPIAGSDWSEQFF,TGTGCCAGCAGTCCAATAGCGGGAAGCGATTGGAGTGAGCAGTTCTTC
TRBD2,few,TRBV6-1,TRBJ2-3,CASSEGDYLTDTQYF,TGTGCCAGCAGTGAAGGGGACTACCTCACAGATACGCAGTATTTT
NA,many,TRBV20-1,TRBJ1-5,CSARAGADNQPQHF,TGCAGTGCTAGAGCCGGGGCGGACAATCAGCCCCAGCATTTT
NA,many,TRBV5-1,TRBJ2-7,CASSLGWDSYEQYF,TGCGCCAGCAGCTTAGGATGGGACTCCTACGAGCAGTACTTC
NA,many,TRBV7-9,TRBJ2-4,CASSLGDIQYF,TGTGCCAGCAGCTTGGGGGACATTCAGTACTTC
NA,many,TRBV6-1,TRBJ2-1,CASSENNEQFF,TGTGCCAGCAGCGAAAACAATGAGCAGTTCTTC
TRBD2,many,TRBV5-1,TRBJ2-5,CASSLAAGGETQYF,TGCGCCAGCAGCTTGGCTGCGGGGGGGGAGACCCAGTACTTC
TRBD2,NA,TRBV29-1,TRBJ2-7,CSVVRPGGYEQYF,TGCAGCGTTGTGCGTCCCGGGGGGTACGAGCAGTACTTC
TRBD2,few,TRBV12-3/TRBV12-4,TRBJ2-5,CASSLSRGGGETQYF,TGTGCCAGCAGTTTATCGCGGGGGGGTGGGGAGACCCAGTACTTC
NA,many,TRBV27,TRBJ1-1,CASSPIGGSFEAFF,TGTGCCAGCAGCCCTATTGGGGGATCATTTGAAGCTTTCTTT
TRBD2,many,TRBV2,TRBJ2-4,CASSFGSGGRYIQYF,TGTGCCAGCAGTTTCGGTAGCGGGGGGCGGTACATTCAGTACTTC